The rows below give T cell receptor beta chains drawn from one sample of a study of T cell responses to AZD1222 COVID-19 vaccine. The repertoire was sequenced with immunoSEQ multiplex PCR; TCRdb's copy has only in-frame clones and lacks some. The repertoire consists of some 170,000 clones, with around 94% occurring once and the leading ten covering 2.5% to 3%. The sample in question was peripheral blood, obtained on day 0 of AZD1222 vaccination. These receptors came from an adult in good health. Both conserved end residues are part of each CDR3. The D gene is left open where the match is weak. A row's size may be missing; if present it is once, few, many or a size class.

v_call	j_call	d_call	clone_size	cdr3_aa	cdr3_nt
TRBV7-9	TRBJ1-4	-	-	CASSTIMGPGEKLFF	TGTGCCAGCAGCACAATTATGGGACCTGGCGAAAAACTGTTTTTT
TRBV2	TRBJ2-7	-	-	CASSEAPEQYF	TGTGCCAGCAGTGAAGCGCCCGAGCAGTACTTC
TRBV12-5	TRBJ2-2	TRBD1	-	CATDSGTGGNTGELFF	TGTGCTACCGACTCCGGGACAGGGGGCAACACCGGGGAGCTGTTTTTT
TRBV2	TRBJ2-7	-	few	CASQGGGYEQYF	TGTGCCAGCCAGGGAGGGGGTTACGAGCAGTACTTC
TRBV30	TRBJ1-3	-	-	CAWTGFSGNTIYF	TGTGCCTGGACAGGGTTCTCTGGAAACACCATATATTTT
TRBV11-2	TRBJ1-4	TRBD1	-	CASSPSGTGEVKLFF	TGTGCCAGCAGCCCCTCCGGGACAGGGGAAGTAAAACTGTTTTTT
TRBV27	TRBJ1-4	TRBD1	-	CASSPRDRADEKLFF	TGTGCCAGCAGTCCGAGGGACAGGGCGGATGAAAAACTGTTTTTT
TRBV27	TRBJ2-1	TRBD2	-	CASRASGTFNEQFF	TGTGCCAGCAGGGCTAGCGGGACGTTCAATGAGCAGTTCTTC
TRBV7-8	TRBJ1-6	-	-	CASSLDLRSPLHF	TGTGCCAGCAGCTTAGACCTCAGGTCACCCCTCCACTTT
TRBV3-1/TRBV3-2	TRBJ1-2	-	-	CASSQAILGQNYGYTF	TGTGCCAGCAGCCAAGCTATTTTAGGGCAGAACTATGGCTACACCTTC
TRBV6-1	TRBJ1-5	-	few	CASSEGEGGGQPQHF	TGTGCCAGCAGTGAAGGGGAAGGGGGTGGTCAGCCCCAGCATTTT
TRBV2	TRBJ1-5	-	-	CASSERGAASNQPQHF	TGTGCCAGCAGTGAAAGAGGGGCAGCCTCCAATCAGCCCCAGCATTTT
TRBV27	TRBJ1-5	-	-	CASSLGIPNQPQHF	TGTGCCAGCAGCCTGGGAATTCCAAATCAGCCCCAGCATTTT
TRBV7-8	TRBJ2-7	-	-	CASSLARADHYEQYF	TGTGCCAGCAGCTTAGCGCGAGCGGATCACTACGAGCAGTACTTC
TRBV4-2	TRBJ1-4	TRBD1	once	CASSLNAGQGSEKLFF	TGTGCCAGCAGCCTAAATGCGGGACAGGGGAGTGAAAAACTGTTTTTT
TRBV10-1	TRBJ2-3	TRBD1	-	CASSETRTGGTDTQYF	TGCGCCAGCAGTGAGACCAGGACAGGGGGCACAGATACGCAGTATTTT
TRBV7-6	TRBJ2-3	-	-	CASSLTSLTSTDTQYF	TGTGCCAGCAGCCTAACTAGCTTGACTAGCACAGATACGCAGTATTTT
TRBV5-6	TRBJ1-1	-	-	CASSLLFAEAFF	TGTGCCAGCAGCTTGCTCTTTGCTGAAGCTTTCTTT
TRBV6-1	TRBJ1-2	-	once	CASSDRETGINYGYTF	TGTGCCAGCAGTGACCGAGAGACCGGGATCAACTATGGCTACACCTTC
TRBV10-3	TRBJ2-5	-	-	CATRTYWDTLPGETQYF	TGTGCCACCAGAACTTACTGGGACACCCTCCCCGGGGAGACCCAGTACTTC
TRBV27	TRBJ1-2	TRBD1	-	CATSGTGLYGYTF	TGTGCCACGTCCGGGACAGGACTCTATGGCTACACCTTC
TRBV6-1	TRBJ1-2	-	-	CASSEARGGNYGYTF	TGTGCCAGCAGTGAAGCGCGTGGGGGTAACTATGGCTACACCTTC
TRBV12-5	TRBJ1-2	TRBD1	-	CASGLVGQGQNNYGYTF	TGTGCTAGTGGTTTGGTTGGACAGGGTCAGAATAACTATGGCTACACCTTC
TRBV2	TRBJ1-5	-	-	CASGTPPQPQHF	TGTGCCAGCGGGACCCCTCCCCAGCCCCAGCATTTT
TRBV6-4	TRBJ2-2	TRBD1	-	CASSEAAGTGNTGELFF	TGTGCCAGCAGTGAAGCAGCCGGGACAGGGAACACCGGGGAGCTGTTTTTT
TRBV5-4	TRBJ1-6	-	-	CASSLETEGYNSPLHF	TGTGCCAGCAGCTTGGAGACGGAGGGTTATAATTCACCCCTCCACTTT
TRBV25-1	TRBJ2-5	-	-	CASSEWETQYF	TGTGCCAGCAGTGAATGGGAGACCCAGTACTTC
TRBV7-2	TRBJ2-7	-	-	CASSLVYGSYEQYF	TGTGCCAGCAGCTTAGTTTACGGATCCTACGAGCAGTACTTC
TRBV5-1	TRBJ2-1	TRBD1	-	CASKQTGVDEQFF	TGCGCCAGCAAGCAGACAGGGGTCGATGAGCAGTTCTTC
TRBV24-1	TRBJ2-5	-	-	CATSDTGEETQYF	TGTGCCACCAGTGACACAGGCGAAGAGACCCAGTACTTC
TRBV6-5	TRBJ2-5	-	-	CASSYGRETQYF	TGTGCCAGCAGTTACGGAAGAGAGACCCAGTACTTC
TRBV9	TRBJ2-2	-	once	CASSATGQGNTGELFF	TGTGCCAGCAGCGCCACGGGACAAGGAAACACCGGGGAGCTGTTTTTT
TRBV6-5	TRBJ1-1	-	-	CASSLGTEAFF	TGTGCCAGCAGCCTTGGGACTGAAGCTTTCTTT
TRBV25-1	TRBJ2-1	TRBD2	many	CASSDLAGGDNEQFF	TGTGCCAGCAGTGATCTCGCGGGAGGGGACAATGAGCAGTTCTTC
TRBV9	TRBJ2-3	TRBD2	-	CASSPRAGVADTQYF	TGTGCCAGCAGCCCAAGAGCGGGAGTTGCAGATACGCAGTATTTT
TRBV2	TRBJ2-1	-	few	CAIPPGLSSYNEQFF	TGTGCCATCCCTCCCGGTCTTTCATCCTACAATGAGCAGTTCTTC
TRBV24-1	TRBJ2-7	-	few	CATSEAGRWEQYF	TGTGCCACCAGTGAAGCAGGGAGATGGGAGCAGTACTTC
TRBV5-1	TRBJ2-1	TRBD2	few	CASRVAGGYNEQFF	TGCGCCAGCAGGGTAGCGGGAGGTTACAATGAGCAGTTCTTC
TRBV6-5	TRBJ1-5	-	-	CASTWTGQPQHF	TGTGCCAGCACCTGGACTGGTCAGCCCCAGCATTTT
TRBV6-5	TRBJ1-2	TRBD1	-	CASSPRGLIGYTF	TGTGCCAGCAGCCCCAGGGGGTTAATCGGCTACACCTTC
TRBV15	TRBJ2-1	TRBD2	-	CATSRDLAGGSGGNEQFF	TGTGCCACCAGCAGAGATCTAGCGGGAGGGTCCGGAGGCAATGAGCAGTTCTTC
TRBV30	TRBJ1-2	-	-	CAWSPRAQGYTYGYTF	TGTGCCTGGAGTCCCCGAGCACAGGGCTACACCTATGGCTACACCTTC
TRBV19	TRBJ1-2	-	once	CASSTDGYGYTF	TGTGCCAGTAGTACAGACGGGTATGGCTACACCTTC
TRBV5-4	TRBJ1-5	-	-	CASSLDHNQPQHF	TGTGCCAGCAGCTTGGACCATAATCAGCCCCAGCATTTT
TRBV11-3	TRBJ2-3	TRBD2	-	CASSVGTPGTSGDTQYF	TGTGCCAGCAGCGTTGGCACTCCCGGGACTAGCGGAGATACGCAGTATTTT
TRBV5-6	TRBJ1-5	TRBD1	-	CASSLQTGNQPQHF	TGTGCCAGCAGCTTGCAGACAGGGAATCAGCCCCAGCATTTT
TRBV4-1	TRBJ2-2	-	-	CASSQGGPTGELFF	TGCGCCAGCAGCCAAGGGGGACCCACCGGGGAGCTGTTTTTT
TRBV15	TRBJ2-1	TRBD2	-	CATRPATSGRTNEQFF	TGTGCCACCAGGCCAGCTACTAGCGGGAGGACCAATGAGCAGTTCTTC
TRBV9	TRBJ1-1	-	-	CASSVEVGGFTEAFF	TGTGCCAGCAGCGTAGAGGTAGGGGGGTTCACTGAAGCTTTCTTT
TRBV11-2	TRBJ1-6	-	-	CASSVVRNNSPLHF	TGTGCCTCATCTGTAGTCCGCAACAATTCACCCCTCCACTTT
TRBV7-9	TRBJ1-6	TRBD1	-	CASPGDGTGLSPLHF	TGTGCCAGCCCGGGGGACGGGACAGGGTTATCACCCCTCCACTTT
TRBV29-1	TRBJ2-3	TRBD2	-	CSAGLAGGADTQYF	TGCAGCGCTGGACTAGCGGGAGGGGCAGATACGCAGTATTTT
TRBV10-3	TRBJ2-7	-	-	CAISETPQSSYEQYF	TGTGCCATCAGTGAGACCCCACAGAGCTCCTACGAGCAGTACTTC
TRBV4-1	TRBJ2-1	TRBD2	few	CASSQLTSGNNEQFF	TGCGCCAGCAGCCAACTAACTAGCGGGAACAATGAGCAGTTCTTC